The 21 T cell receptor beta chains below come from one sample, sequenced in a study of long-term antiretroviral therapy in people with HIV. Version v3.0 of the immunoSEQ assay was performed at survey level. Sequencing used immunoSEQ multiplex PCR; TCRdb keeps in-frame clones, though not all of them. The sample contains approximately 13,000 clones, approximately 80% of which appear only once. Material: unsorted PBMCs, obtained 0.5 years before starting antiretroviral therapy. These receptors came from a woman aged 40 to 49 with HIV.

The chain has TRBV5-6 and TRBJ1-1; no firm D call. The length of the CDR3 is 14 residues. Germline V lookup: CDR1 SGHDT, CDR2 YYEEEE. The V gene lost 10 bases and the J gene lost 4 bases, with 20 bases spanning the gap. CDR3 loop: CAFSFGLQRTEAFF. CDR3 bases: TGTGCCTTCAGCTTTGGGTTGCAGCGCACTGAAGCTTTCTTT.

Here the CDR3 reads CASRDASATSTDTQYF. In nucleotides, the CDR3 is TGTGCCAGCAGGGACGCTAGCGCAACTAGCACAGATACGCAGTATTTT. The chain combines TRBV5-4 with TRBJ2-3; D perhaps matches TRBD2 (6 bases). This CDR3 has 16 amino acids. Trimming took off 5 bases at V and 0 bases at J, with 16 bases between the two ends. In germline, CDR1 is SGHNT, CDR2 YYREEE (reference sequence).

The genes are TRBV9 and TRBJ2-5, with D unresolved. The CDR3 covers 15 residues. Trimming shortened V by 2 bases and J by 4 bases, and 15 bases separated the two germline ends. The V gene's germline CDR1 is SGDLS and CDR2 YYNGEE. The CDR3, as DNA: TGTGCCAGCAGCGTCCGGATAGGAACTGGAGAGACCCAGTACTTC. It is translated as CASSVRIGTGETQYF.

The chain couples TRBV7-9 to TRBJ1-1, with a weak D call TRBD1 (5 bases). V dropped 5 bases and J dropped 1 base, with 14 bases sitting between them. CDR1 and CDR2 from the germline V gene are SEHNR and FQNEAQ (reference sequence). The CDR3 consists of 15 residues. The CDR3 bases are TGTGCCAGCAGCCCCATGGCGGGGGGGAACACTGAAGCTTTCTTT. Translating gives CASSPMAGGNTEAFF.

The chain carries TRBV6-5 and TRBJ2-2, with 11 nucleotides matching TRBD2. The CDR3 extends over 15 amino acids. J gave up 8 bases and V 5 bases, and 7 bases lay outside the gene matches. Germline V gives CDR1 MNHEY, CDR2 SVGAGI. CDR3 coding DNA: TGTGCCAGCAGTCCGACTAGCGGGGCAGGGGGGGAGCTGTTTTTT. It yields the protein CASSPTSGAGGELFF.

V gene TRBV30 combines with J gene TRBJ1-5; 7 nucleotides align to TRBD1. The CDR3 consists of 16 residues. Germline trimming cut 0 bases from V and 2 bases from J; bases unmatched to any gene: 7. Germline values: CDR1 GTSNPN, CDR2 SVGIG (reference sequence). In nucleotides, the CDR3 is TGTGCCTGGAGTGTACAGGGGATGGGCGGCAATCAGCCCCAGCATTTT. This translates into CAWSVQGMGGNQPQHF.

The CDR3 loop is CASRSLSDANEKLFF. CDR3 coding DNA: TGCGCCAGCAGATCTCTCTCAGACGCGAATGAAAAACTGTTTTTT. The chain employs TRBV5-1 and TRBJ1-4; D is unclear. V lost 5 bases and J lost 5, with 16 bases in between. Germline lookup yields CDR1 SGHRS and CDR2 YFSETQ. This CDR3 has 15 amino acids.

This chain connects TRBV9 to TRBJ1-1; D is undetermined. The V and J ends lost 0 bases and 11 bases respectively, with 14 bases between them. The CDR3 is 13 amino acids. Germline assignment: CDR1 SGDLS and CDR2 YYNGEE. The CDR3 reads CASSVGGPTQAFF. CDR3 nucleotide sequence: TGTGCCAGCAGCGTAGGAGGCCCGACCCAGGCTTTCTTT.

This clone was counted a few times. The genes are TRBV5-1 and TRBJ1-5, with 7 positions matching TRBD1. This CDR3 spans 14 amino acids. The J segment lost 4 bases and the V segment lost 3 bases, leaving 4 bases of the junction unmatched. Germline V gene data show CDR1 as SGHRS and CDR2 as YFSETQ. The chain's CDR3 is CASSSGQNNQPQHF. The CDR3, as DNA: TGCGCCAGCAGCTCGGGACAGAATAATCAGCCCCAGCATTTT.

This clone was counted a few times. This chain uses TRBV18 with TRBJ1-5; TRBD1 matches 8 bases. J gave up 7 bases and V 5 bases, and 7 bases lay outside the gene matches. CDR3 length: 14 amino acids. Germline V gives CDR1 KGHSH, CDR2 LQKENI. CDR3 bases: TGTGCCAGCTCATCTACAGGGGGTGAACAGCCCCAGCATTTT. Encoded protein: CASSSTGGEQPQHF.

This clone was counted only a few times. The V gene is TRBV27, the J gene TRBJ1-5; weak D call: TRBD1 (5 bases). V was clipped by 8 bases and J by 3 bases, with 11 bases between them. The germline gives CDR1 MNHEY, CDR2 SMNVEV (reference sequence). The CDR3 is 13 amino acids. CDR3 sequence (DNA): TGTGCCAGCGCGGGGGTGGCCAATCAGCCCCAGCATTTT. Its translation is CASAGVANQPQHF.

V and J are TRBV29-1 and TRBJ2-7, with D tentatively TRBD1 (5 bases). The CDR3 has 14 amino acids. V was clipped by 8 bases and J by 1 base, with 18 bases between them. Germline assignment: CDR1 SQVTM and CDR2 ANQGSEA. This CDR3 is CSIGATKLSYEQYF. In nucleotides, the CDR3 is TGCAGCATTGGGGCTACTAAGCTGTCCTACGAGCAGTACTTC.

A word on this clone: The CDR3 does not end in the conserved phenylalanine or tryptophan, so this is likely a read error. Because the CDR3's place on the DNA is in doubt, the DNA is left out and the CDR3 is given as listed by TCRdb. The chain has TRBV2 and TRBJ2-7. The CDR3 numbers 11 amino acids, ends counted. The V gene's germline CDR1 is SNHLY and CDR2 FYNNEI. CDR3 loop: CASSSREREIQ.

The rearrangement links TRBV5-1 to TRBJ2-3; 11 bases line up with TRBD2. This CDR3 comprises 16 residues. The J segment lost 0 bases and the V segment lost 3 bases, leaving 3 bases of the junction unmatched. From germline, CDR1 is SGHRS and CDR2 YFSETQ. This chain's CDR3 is CASSSRLAGSTDTQYF. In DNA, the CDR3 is TGCGCCAGCAGCTCAAGACTAGCGGGGAGCACAGATACGCAGTATTTT.

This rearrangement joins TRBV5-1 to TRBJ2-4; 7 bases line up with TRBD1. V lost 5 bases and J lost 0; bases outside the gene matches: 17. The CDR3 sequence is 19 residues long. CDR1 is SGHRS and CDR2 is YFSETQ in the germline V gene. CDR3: CASSRTLTGDSLAKNIQYF. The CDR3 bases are TGCGCCAGCAGTCGGACCTTGACCGGGGACAGCTTAGCCAAAAACATTCAGTACTTC.

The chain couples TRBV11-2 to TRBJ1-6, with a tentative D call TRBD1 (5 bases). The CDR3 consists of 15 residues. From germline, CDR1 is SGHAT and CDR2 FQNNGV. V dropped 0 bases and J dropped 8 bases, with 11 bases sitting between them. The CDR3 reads CASSLDSRGDSPLHF. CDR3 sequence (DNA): TGTGCCAGCAGCTTAGATTCGCGGGGGGATTCACCCCTCCACTTT.

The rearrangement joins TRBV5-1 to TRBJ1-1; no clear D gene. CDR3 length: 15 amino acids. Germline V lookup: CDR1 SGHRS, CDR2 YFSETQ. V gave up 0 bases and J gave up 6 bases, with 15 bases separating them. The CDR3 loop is CASSLASAARAEAFF. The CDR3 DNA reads TGCGCCAGCAGCTTGGCCTCCGCAGCGAGAGCTGAAGCTTTCTTT. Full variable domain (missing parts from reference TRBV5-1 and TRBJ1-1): KAGVTQTPRYLIKTRGQQVTLSCSPISGHRSVSWYQQTPGQGLQFLFEYFSETQRNKGNFPGRFSGRQFSNSRSEMNVSTLELGDSALYLCASSLASAARAEAFFGQGTRLTVV.

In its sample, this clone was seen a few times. The CDR3: CAISDFTSISGNTIYF. CDR3 coding DNA: TGTGCCATCAGTGATTTCACTTCCATCTCTGGAAACACCATATATTTT. This rearrangement joins TRBV10-3 to TRBJ1-3; D remains unclear. This CDR3 is 16 amino acids long. V gave up 3 bases and J gave up 0 bases, with 12 bases separating them. Germline CDR1 reads ENHRY; CDR2 reads SYGVKD.

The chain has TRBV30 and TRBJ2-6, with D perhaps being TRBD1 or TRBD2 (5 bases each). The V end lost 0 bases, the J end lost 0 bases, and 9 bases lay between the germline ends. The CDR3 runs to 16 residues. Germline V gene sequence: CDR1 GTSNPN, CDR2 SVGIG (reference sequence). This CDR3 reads CAWSVVGDSGANVLTF. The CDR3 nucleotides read TGTGCCTGGAGTGTAGTGGGGGACTCTGGGGCCAACGTCCTGACTTTC.

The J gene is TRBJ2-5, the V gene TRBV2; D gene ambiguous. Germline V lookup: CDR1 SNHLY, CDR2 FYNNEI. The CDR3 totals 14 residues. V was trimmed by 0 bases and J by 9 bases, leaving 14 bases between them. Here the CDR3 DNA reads TGTGCCAGCAGTGAAGCTTCTAGGGAAATGGCCCAGTACTTC. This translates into CASSEASREMAQYF.

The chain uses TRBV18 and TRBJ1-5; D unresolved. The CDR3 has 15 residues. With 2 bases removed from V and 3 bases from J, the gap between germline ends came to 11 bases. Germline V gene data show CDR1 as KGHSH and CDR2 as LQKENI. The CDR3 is CASSPGVTNNQPQHF. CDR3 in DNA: TGTGCCAGCTCACCAGGGGTAACAAACAATCAGCCCCAGCATTTT.